In this sample, the clone carrying this T cell receptor (beta chain) turned up once. Its antigen is not identified. TCRdb redid the calling of the reads with MiXCR, one entry per CDR3 protein. The table lists fewer than 1,000,000 distinct CDR3 sequences, 30% to 40% of them singletons. These data come from a study of T cell repertoires in cytomegalovirus infection. Study summary: Indicated by public TCR beta signatures were CMV infection and matching HLA type.

General observations from the study: HLA-C-restricted CMV clonotypes gave the most frequent clonotype in two of eight donors.

The clonotype originates from a human donor in good health (CMV status not recorded). Some clones in this sample may be carry-over from other donors' samples. This specimen consisted of cultured CD8+ T cells from PBMCs, obtained from culture after CMV antigen stimulation.

CDR3 in DNA: TGTGCCAGCAGTTTGGACAGTGACCAAGAGACCCAGTACTTC. Its translation: CASSLDSDQETQYF. This rearrangement joins TRBV7-6 to TRBJ2-5; TRBD1 is a possible D gene (6 bases). CDR1 is SGHVS, CDR2 FNYEAQ, per germline. Trimming pared 6 bases from V and 0 bases from J, leaving 11 bases between. There are 14 residues in the CDR3.